These 25 T cell receptor beta chains share one sample of origin, sequenced in a study of spatial heterogeneity in lung cancer. TCRdb called the 5' RACE reads again in MiXCR, with one record for every CDR3 protein. This sample carries about 9,000 distinct CDR3 sequences, 4% to 5% of them seen once, and the ten largest clones take roughly 29%. The sample's time point: sample taken at primary tumor resection. Unsorted tumor, nontumor lung tissue or cryopreserved PBMC supplied the whole RNA. The sample consisted of PBMCs, taken at surgery. Source of these receptors: a male donor with early-stage non-small cell lung cancer.

This clonotype is medium-sized (0.01 to 0.1%). This beta chain lies outside the target of a library built for alpha chains; its clone size means little. The rearrangement joins TRBV20-1 to TRBJ2-5; no clear D. The V end lost 3 bases, the J end lost 1 base, and 15 bases lay between the germline ends. There are 15 residues in the CDR3. Germline V lookup: CDR1 DFQATT, CDR2 SNEGSKA (reference sequence). The CDR3 nucleotides are TGCAGTGCTAGGCCAGATACATCCGTCCAAGAGACCCAGTACTTC. Its protein product is CSARPDTSVQETQYF.

Sample share makes this clonotype medium-sized. Being off target in a library aimed at alpha chains, this beta chain has a size of little meaning. The chain is built from TRBV5-1 and TRBJ2-5; TRBD2 might be the D (6 bases). CDR3 length: 14 residues. Trimming left V 1 base short and J 1 base short, with 8 bases between. CDR1 and CDR2 (germline): SGHRS, YFSETQ. The CDR3 sequence: CASSLPGGQETQYF. CDR3 sequence (DNA): TGCGCCAGCAGCTTGCCCGGGGGCCAAGAGACCCAGTACTTC.

This clonotype was counted ten times or more. In a library made to pick up alpha chains, this beta chain is a stray read with a size that means little. The chain employs TRBV2 and TRBJ1-5; D perhaps matches TRBD1 (5 bases). V shed 2 bases and J shed 1 base, with 18 bases lying between them. CDR1 is SNHLY, CDR2 FYNNEI, per germline. The CDR3 sequence is 18 residues long. CDR3: CASSEWLGGTGSNQPQHF. Here the CDR3 DNA reads TGTGCCAGCAGTGAATGGCTGGGGGGTACGGGGAGCAATCAGCCCCAGCATTTT.

This clonotype showed up many times. Germline and junction disagree at one end, which may indicate a read error. The library was designed around alpha chains, so this beta chain is a stray read whose abundance carries little weight. The chain links TRBV30 to TRBJ1-1; 9 nucleotides match TRBD1. The CDR3 sequence is 14 residues long. Germline V gene lookup returns CDR1 GTSNPN and CDR2 SVGIG (reference sequence). CDR3 loop: CAWKQGASNAEAFF. The CDR3 DNA reads TGTGCCTGGAAACAGGGGGCTTCGAACGCTGAAGCTTTCTTT.

This clonotype was recorded once. Little can be read into the size of this beta chain, an off-target read in a library designed for alpha chains. V gene TRBV6-5 combines with J gene TRBJ2-4, with 8 bases matching TRBD2. There are 15 residues in the CDR3. Germline assignment: CDR1 MNHEY and CDR2 SVGAGI. V was pared by 6 bases and J by 5 bases, with 9 bases of the junction left unmatched. CDR3 nucleotide sequence: TGTGCCAGCAGACCCTTAACGGGGGGGGAAAACATTCAGTACTTC. Protein: CASRPLTGGENIQYF.

This clonotype occurred a few times. In a library made to pick up alpha chains, this beta chain is a stray read with a size that means little. The chain couples TRBV10-3 to TRBJ2-6, with TRBD1 identical over 7 bases. After removal of 5 bases from V and 4 bases from J, the junction contained 5 bases not matched to a gene. The length of the CDR3 is 15 residues. Per germline, CDR1 ENHRY and CDR2 SYGVKD. The CDR3 sequence: CAISLTGTGANVLTF. The DNA of the CDR3 is TGTGCCATCAGTCTGACAGGGACGGGGGCCAACGTCCTGACTTTC.

This clonotype has at least ten counts. Since it is a stray read in a library aimed at alpha chains, this beta chain has a size that is not meaningful. The V call is TRBV30, the J call TRBJ2-6, with D uncertain. CDR1 and CDR2 (germline): GTSNPN, SVGIG (reference sequence). V was clipped by 3 bases and J by 0 bases, with 9 bases between them. The CDR3 loop spans 15 amino acids. This CDR3 is CAWRGQGSGANVLTF. CDR3 coding DNA: TGTGCCTGGAGAGGGCAAGGCTCTGGGGCCAACGTCCTGACTTTC.

By its share, this clonotype is medium-sized (0.01 to 0.1%). This beta chain came through as a stray read in a library set up for alpha chains, and its size says little. V gene TRBV29-1 combines with J gene TRBJ1-4, with D maybe TRBD1 (5 bases). Trimming removed 5 bases from V and 8 bases from J, with 9 bases in between. CDR1 is SQVTM, CDR2 ANQGSEA, per germline. CDR3 length equals 11 residues. This CDR3 is CSVSRGEKLFF. The CDR3 region has the DNA TGCAGCGTTTCCCGGGGCGAAAAACTGTTTTTT.

This clonotype was found a few times. As an off-target read in a library built for alpha chains, this beta chain has a frequency of little significance. V is TRBV6-2 or TRBV6-3 and J is TRBJ1-5, with 7 bases lining up with TRBD1. The V gene end was trimmed by 5 bases and the J gene end by 6 bases; junction bases not matched to a gene: 13. The germline gives CDR1 MNHEY, CDR2 SVGEGT. This CDR3 region has 16 residues. CDR3 in DNA: TGTGCCAGCAGTACGCCTCACAGGGGAGGTGGTCAGCCCCAGCATTTT. Translated: CASSTPHRGGGQPQHF.

This clonotype is medium-sized in the sample. Within a library made for alpha chains, this beta chain is off target, and its count is uninformative. In DNA, the CDR3 is TGTGCCAGCAGCCAGGGACAGACGTATGGCTACACCTTC. Its translation: CASSQGQTYGYTF. The V and J genes are TRBV7-9 and TRBJ1-2; 7 positions agree with TRBD1. Germline V gene sequence: CDR1 SEHNR, CDR2 FQNEAQ (reference sequence). V gave up 5 bases and J gave up 5 bases; unmatched junction bases: 5. This CDR3 contains 13 residues.

The sample holds many counts of this clonotype. A library prepared for alpha chains yielded this beta chain as an off-target read; its size is of little meaning. This sequence joins TRBV5-1 and TRBJ2-3, with 11 positions matching TRBD1. The CDR3 sequence is 16 residues long. Germline values: CDR1 SGHRS, CDR2 YFSETQ. V lost 0 bases, J lost 6 bases, and 6 bases stayed unmatched. CDR3 in amino acids: CASSLVGQGAPDTQYF. The CDR3 DNA follows: TGCGCCAGCAGCTTGGTTGGACAGGGGGCGCCGGATACGCAGTATTTT.

This clonotype has more than one count but fewer than ten. Since it is a stray read in a library aimed at alpha chains, this beta chain has a size that is not meaningful. The J gene is TRBJ2-1, the V gene TRBV6-5; D tentatively fits TRBD1 or TRBD2 (5 bases each). The CDR3 has 13 residues. The germline V gene has CDR1 MNHEY and CDR2 SVGAGI. Trimming shortened V by 5 bases and J by 6 bases, and 11 bases separated the two germline ends. For the CDR3, the DNA is TGTGCCAGCAGTCCAGGTGGGGGCAATGAGCAGTTCTTC. It translates to CASSPGGGNEQFF.

This clonotype was detected ten times or more. This beta chain lies outside the target of a library built for alpha chains; its clone size means little. The V call is TRBV10-2, the J call TRBJ1-1; D not certain. There are 14 residues in the CDR3. Germline V gene data show CDR1 as WSHSY and CDR2 as SAAADI. Trimming stripped 3 bases from V and 1 base from J, with 9 bases between. CDR3 nucleotides: TGCGCCAGCAGTGACCGGGTCCAGAACACTGAAGCTTTCTTT. Translation: CASSDRVQNTEAFF.

Regarding this clonotype: This clone may be a read error of a much larger clone one base away. This beta chain represents an off-target read in a library built for alpha chains; its size is of limited meaning. The chain carries TRBV25-1 and TRBJ1-2; the D is unclear. Germline V gene sequence: CDR1 MGHDK, CDR2 SYGVNS. The CDR3 extends over 13 amino acids. The CDR3, as DNA: TGTACCAGCAGTGCCGCTGAATCCTATGGCTACACCTTC. Residues: CTSSAAESYGYTF.

This clonotype was detected many times. Because this beta chain is a stray read in a library intended to capture alpha chains, its abundance should not be given much weight. The V gene is TRBV7-2, the J gene TRBJ2-1; 10 bases agree with TRBD2. V was pared by 0 bases and J by 4 bases, with 3 bases of the junction left unmatched. The CDR3 runs 16 residues. Looked up from germline, CDR1 is SGHTA and CDR2 is FQGNSA. CDR3 in DNA: TGTGCCAGCAGCTTAGCAAGCGGGGGGGCGTACAATGAGCAGTTCTTC. It specifies CASSLASGGAYNEQFF.

This clonotype is labeled as medium-sized. This beta chain is off target for a library built for alpha chains, so its abundance means little. The rearrangement links TRBV24-1 to TRBJ2-5, with D perhaps matching TRBD2 (6 bases). The CDR3 runs 16 residues. CDR1 is KGHDR, CDR2 SFDVKD, per germline. The V gene lost 1 base and the J gene lost 1 base, with 12 bases spanning the gap. In DNA, the CDR3 is TGTGCCACCAGTGATTTAGTCGGAGGGCGCCAAGAGACCCAGTACTTC. Its protein is CATSDLVGGRQETQYF.

This clonotype was observed at least ten times. Being off target in a library aimed at alpha chains, this beta chain has a size of little meaning. This rearrangement joins TRBV19 to TRBJ1-5, with D possibly matching TRBD1 (5 bases). In germline, CDR1 is LNHDA, CDR2 SQIVND (reference sequence). V was pared by 5 bases and J by 5 bases, with 10 bases between. This CDR3 region has 13 residues. CDR3 region: CASSQGRDQPQHF. As DNA, the CDR3 is TGTGCCAGTAGTCAGGGACGGGATCAGCCCCAGCATTTT.

This clonotype has only one observation. This beta chain represents an off-target read in a library built for alpha chains; its size is of limited meaning. This chain links TRBV12-3 or TRBV12-4 with TRBJ2-4; D is possibly TRBD2 (5 bases). Between the trimmed V and J ends, which lost 6 bases and 1 base, there was a span of 10 bases. There are 14 residues in the CDR3. The CDR3 protein is CASSPRRAKNIQYF. The CDR3 nucleotides are TGTGCCAGCAGCCCAAGGAGGGCCAAAAACATTCAGTACTTC.

A few counts support this clonotype. This beta chain appears as a stray read in a library generated for alpha chains; its size is not informative. CDR3 protein: CASGTGGAGQYF. The CDR3 DNA reads TGTGCCAGCGGAACCGGGGGGGCCGGTCAGTACTTC. V and J are TRBV27 and TRBJ2-7; the match to TRBD2 covers 8 bases. Germline trimming cut 8 bases from V and 10 bases from J; bases unmatched to any gene: 10. CDR1 is MNHEY, CDR2 SMNVEV, per germline (reference sequence). There are 12 residues in the CDR3.

This clonotype showed up many times. A library made for alpha chains picked up this beta chain off target, so its size means little. J is TRBJ1-2 and V is TRBV7-9; D not certain. The length of the CDR3 is 13 residues. Per germline, CDR1 SEHNR and CDR2 FQNEAQ (reference sequence). V lost 5 bases and J lost 0, with 7 bases in between. This CDR3 is CASSATANYGYTF. In DNA form, the CDR3 reads TGTGCCAGCAGCGCCACAGCTAACTATGGCTACACCTTC.

At least ten counts were recorded for this clonotype. This beta chain is a stray read from a library made for alpha chains; its abundance is not meaningful. This chain uses TRBV28 with TRBJ1-5; the D is unclear. Trimming stripped 4 bases from V and 8 bases from J, with 12 bases between. CDR1 MDHEN and CDR2 SYDVKM come from the germline V gene. The CDR3 contains 13 residues. CDR3 in DNA: TGTGCCAGCAGTTCGGTCGCAAGGAAGCCCCAGCATTTT. This codes for CASSSVARKPQHF.

By frequency in the sample, this clonotype is large. This beta chain lies outside the target of a library built for alpha chains; its clone size means little. The chain carries TRBV7-8 and TRBJ1-4; TRBD1 agrees at 7 bases. Germline-derived CDR1 and CDR2 are SGHVS and FQNEAQ. The CDR3 covers 14 residues. V gave up 2 bases and J gave up 7 bases; unmatched junction bases: 4. For the CDR3, the DNA is TGTGCCAGCAGCTTAAACAGGGGAACTGAAAAACTGTTTTTT. Its protein is CASSLNRGTEKLFF.

As to this clonotype: With the library built for alpha chains, this beta chain is off target and its frequency is not meaningful. This rearrangement joins TRBV5-1 to TRBJ1-4; D gene uncertain. The CDR3 totals 15 residues. Germline lookup yields CDR1 SGHRS and CDR2 YFSETQ. V was clipped by 3 bases and J by 0 bases, with 9 bases between them. The CDR3 sequence: CASSSNPATNEKLFF. The CDR3 DNA follows: TGCGCCAGCAGCTCGAATCCCGCAACTAATGAAAAACTGTTTTTT.

By sample share, this clonotype is medium-sized (0.01 to 0.1%). This beta chain came through as a stray read in a library set up for alpha chains, and its size says little. The J gene is TRBJ1-1, the V gene TRBV4-1; D call uncertain. Per the germline V gene, CDR1 is MGHRA and CDR2 is YSYEKL. V was shortened by 4 bases and J by 4 bases, with 16 bases between the two germline ends. This CDR3 is built from 15 residues. As DNA, the CDR3 is TGCGCCAGCAGCCGGGAGGATCGGGAGGCCACTGAAGCTTTCTTT. Its translation is CASSREDREATEAFF.

By share of the sample, this clonotype is medium-sized. This beta chain came through as a stray read in a library set up for alpha chains, and its size says little. This CDR3 reads CASSLGSGGVPYEQYF. Written as DNA, the CDR3 is TGTGCCAGCAGCTTAGGTTCGGGCGGGGTCCCCTACGAGCAGTACTTC. The rearrangement uses TRBV7-6 and TRBJ2-7; possibly TRBD2 for D (6 bases). Trimming pared 1 base from V and 2 bases from J, leaving 15 bases between. CDR3 length: 16 amino acids. Germline assignment: CDR1 SGHVS and CDR2 FNYEAQ.